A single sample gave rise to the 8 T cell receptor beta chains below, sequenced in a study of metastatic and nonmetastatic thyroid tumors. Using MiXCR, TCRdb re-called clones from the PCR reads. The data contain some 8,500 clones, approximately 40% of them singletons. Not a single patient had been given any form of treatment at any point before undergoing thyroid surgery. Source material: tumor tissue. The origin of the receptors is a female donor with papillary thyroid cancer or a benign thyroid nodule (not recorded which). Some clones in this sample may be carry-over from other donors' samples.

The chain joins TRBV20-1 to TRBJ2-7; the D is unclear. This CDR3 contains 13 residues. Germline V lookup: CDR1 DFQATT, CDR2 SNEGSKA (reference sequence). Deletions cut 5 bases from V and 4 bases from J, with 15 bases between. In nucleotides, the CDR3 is TGCAGTGCTTCCTCTGGCTCTTTTTACGAGCAGTACTTC. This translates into CSASSGSFYEQYF.

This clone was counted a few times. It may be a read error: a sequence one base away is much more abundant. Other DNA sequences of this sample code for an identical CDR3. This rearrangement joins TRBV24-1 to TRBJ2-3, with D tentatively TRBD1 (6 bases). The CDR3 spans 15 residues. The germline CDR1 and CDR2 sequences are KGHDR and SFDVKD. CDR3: CATSDARTVADTQYF. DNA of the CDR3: TGTGCCACCAGTGATGCAAGGACAGTAGCAGATACACAGTATTTT.

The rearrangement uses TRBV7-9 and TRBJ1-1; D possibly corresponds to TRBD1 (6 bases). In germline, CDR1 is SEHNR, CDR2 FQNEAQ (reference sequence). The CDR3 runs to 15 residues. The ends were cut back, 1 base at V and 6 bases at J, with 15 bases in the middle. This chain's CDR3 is CASSLGVLGAAEAFF. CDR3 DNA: TGTGCCAGCAGCTTAGGTGTCCTGGGGGCCGCTGAAGCTTTCTTT.

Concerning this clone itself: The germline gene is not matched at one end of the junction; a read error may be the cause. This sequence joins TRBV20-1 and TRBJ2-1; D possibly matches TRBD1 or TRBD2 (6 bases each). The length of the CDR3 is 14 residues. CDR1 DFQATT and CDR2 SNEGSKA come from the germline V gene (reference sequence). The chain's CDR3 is CSARSGARYNEQFF. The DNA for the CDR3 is TGCAGCGCTAGGTCGGGGGCCCGCTACAATGAGCAGTTCTTC.

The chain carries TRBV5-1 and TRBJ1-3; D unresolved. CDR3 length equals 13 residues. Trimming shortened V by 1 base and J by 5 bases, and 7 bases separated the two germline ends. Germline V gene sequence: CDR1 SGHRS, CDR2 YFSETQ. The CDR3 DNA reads TGCGCCAGCAGCTTGTCGCCAAGAAACACCATATATTTT. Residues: CASSLSPRNTIYF.

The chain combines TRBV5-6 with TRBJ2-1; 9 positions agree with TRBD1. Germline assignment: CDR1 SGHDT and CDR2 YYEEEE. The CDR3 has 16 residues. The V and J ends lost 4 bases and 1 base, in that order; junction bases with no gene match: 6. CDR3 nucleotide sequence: TGTGCCAGCAGCCCGGACAGGGGACTTTCCTACAATGAGCAGTTCTTC. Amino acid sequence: CASSPDRGLSYNEQFF. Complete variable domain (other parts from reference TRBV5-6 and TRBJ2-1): DAGVTQSPTHLIKTRGQQVTLRCSPKSGHDTVSWYQQALGQGPQFIFQYYEEEERQRGNFPDRFSGHQFPNYSSELNVNALLLGDSALYLCASSPDRGLSYNEQFFGPGTRLTVL.

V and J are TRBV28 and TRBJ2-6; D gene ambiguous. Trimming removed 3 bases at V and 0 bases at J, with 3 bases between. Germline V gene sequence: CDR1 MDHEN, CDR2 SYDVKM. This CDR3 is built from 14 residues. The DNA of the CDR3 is TGTGCCAGCAGTTTCGGCTCTGGGGCCAACGTCCTGACTTTC. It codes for CASSFGSGANVLTF.

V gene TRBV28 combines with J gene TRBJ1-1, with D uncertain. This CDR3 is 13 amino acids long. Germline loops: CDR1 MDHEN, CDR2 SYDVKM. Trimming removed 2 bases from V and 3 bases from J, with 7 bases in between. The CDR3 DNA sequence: TGTGCCAGCAGTTTAGGGGAGGACACTGAAGCTTTCTTT. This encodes CASSLGEDTEAFF.